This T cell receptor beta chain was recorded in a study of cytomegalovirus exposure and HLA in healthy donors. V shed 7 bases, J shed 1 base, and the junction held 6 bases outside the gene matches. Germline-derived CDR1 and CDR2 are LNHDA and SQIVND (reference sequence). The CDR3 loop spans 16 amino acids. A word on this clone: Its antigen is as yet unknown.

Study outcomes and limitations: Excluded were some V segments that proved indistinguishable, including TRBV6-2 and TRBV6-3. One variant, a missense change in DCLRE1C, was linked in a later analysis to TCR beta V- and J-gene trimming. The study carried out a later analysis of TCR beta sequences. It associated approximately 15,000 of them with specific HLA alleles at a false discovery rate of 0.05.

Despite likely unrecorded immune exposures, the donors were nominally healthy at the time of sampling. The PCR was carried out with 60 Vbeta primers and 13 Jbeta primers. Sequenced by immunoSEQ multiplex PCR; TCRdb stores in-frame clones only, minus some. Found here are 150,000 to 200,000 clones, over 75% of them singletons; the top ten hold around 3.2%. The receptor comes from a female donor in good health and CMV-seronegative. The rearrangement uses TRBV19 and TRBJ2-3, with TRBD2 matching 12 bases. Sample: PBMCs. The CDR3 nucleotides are TGTGCCAGTACCCGCCGACTAGCGGGGGGCACAGATACGCAGTATTTT. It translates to CASTRRLAGGTDTQYF.